This T cell receptor beta chain was recovered during a study of glioma-infiltrating T cells. By share, this clonotype counts as medium-sized (0.01 to 0.1%). Its matching antigen is unknown. Findings of the study overall: Very few CDR3 sequences were shared between tissue and blood. Non-neoplastic patients had below-expected tissue-blood divergence, while all gliomas exceeded expectation.

Amplification of TCR alpha and beta CDR3 regions from RNA used iRepertoire nested multiplex PCR. Tissue mRNA or PBMC total RNA, roughly 100-400 ng, went into one-step reverse transcription and amplification. TCRdb redid the calling of the multiplex PCR reads with MiXCR, one entry per CDR3 protein. The sample has 150,000 or so distinct CDR3 sequences, approximately 39% seen once. Germline assignment: CDR1 MNHNY and CDR2 SVGAGI (reference sequence). The CDR3 loop spans 14 amino acids. The germline V and J ends were trimmed by 3 bases and 6 bases, with 12 bases remaining between them. The receptor's source is a human donor with low-grade glioma or glioblastoma, undergoing nonglioma brain surgery, or in good health (not recorded which). This sequence joins TRBV6-6 and TRBJ2-1; D may be TRBD1 (6 bases). The sample was glioma tissue, nonneoplastic brain tissue, or PBMCs (not recorded which). The CDR3 reads CASSYSTGGNEQFF. The CDR3 nucleotides are TGTGCCAGCAGTTATTCGACAGGAGGCAATGAGCAGTTCTTC.